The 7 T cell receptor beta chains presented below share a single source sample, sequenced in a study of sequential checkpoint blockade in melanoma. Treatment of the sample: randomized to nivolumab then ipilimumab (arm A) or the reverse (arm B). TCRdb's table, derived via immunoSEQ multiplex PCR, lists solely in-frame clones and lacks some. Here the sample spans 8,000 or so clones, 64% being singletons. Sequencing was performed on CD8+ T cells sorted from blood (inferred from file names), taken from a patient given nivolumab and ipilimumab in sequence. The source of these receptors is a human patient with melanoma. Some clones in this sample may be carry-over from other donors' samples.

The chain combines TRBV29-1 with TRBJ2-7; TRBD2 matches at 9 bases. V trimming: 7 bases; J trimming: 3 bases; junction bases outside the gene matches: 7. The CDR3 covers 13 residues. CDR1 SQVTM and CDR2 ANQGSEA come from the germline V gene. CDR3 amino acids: CSGSSGANYEQYF. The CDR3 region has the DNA TGCAGCGGGTCTAGCGGGGCCAACTACGAGCAGTACTTC.

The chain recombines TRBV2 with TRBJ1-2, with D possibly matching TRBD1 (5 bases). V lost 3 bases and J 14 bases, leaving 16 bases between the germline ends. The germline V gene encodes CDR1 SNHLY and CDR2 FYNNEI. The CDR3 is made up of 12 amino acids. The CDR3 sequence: CASSDRARVETF. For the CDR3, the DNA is TGTGCCAGCAGTGACAGGGCCAGGGTGGAAACCTTC. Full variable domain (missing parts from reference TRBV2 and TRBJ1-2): EPEVTQTPSHQVTQMGQEVILRCVPISNHLYFYWYRQILGQKVEFLVSFYNNEISEKSEIFDDQFSVERPDGSNFTLKIRSTKLEDSAMYFCASSDRARVETFGSGTRLTVV.

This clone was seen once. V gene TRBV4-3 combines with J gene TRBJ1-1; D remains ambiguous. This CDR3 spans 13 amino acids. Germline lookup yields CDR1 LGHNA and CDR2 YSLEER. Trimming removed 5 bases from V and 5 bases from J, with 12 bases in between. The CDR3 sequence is CASSSRRQTEAFF. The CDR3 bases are TGCGCCAGCAGCTCAAGGCGGCAGACTGAAGCTTTCTTT.

DNA for the CDR3: TGTGCCAGTTACAAGGGGGCGGGCTACGAGCAGTACTTC. Translating it yields CASYKGAGYEQYF. The chain combines TRBV27 with TRBJ2-7; 7 bases line up with TRBD1. The CDR3 is made up of 13 amino acids. Germline V CDR1 and CDR2: MNHEY, SMNVEV (reference sequence). The trim removed 9 bases at V and 3 bases at J, leaving 8 bases unmatched.

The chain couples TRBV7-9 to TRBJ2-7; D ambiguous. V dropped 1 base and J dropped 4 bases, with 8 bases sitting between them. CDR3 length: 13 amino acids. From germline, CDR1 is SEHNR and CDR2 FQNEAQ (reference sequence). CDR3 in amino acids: CASSLGAGYEQYF. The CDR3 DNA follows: TGTGCCAGCAGCTTAGGGGCAGGATACGAGCAGTACTTC.

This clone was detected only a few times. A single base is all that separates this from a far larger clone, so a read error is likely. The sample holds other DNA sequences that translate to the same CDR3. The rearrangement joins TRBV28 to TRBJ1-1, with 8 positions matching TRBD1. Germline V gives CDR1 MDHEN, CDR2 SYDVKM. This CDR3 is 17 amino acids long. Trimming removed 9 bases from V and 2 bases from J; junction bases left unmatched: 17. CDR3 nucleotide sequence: TGTGCCAGTATCTTTCTCCAGGGGGCCTTACTTAACACTGAAGCTTTCTTT. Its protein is CASIFLQGALLNTEAFF.

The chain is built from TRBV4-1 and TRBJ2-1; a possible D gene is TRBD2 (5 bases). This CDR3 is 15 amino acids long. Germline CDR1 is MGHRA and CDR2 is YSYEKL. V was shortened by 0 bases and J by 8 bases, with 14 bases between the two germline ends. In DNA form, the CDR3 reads TGCGCCAGCAGCCAAGATCGGAGGCAGAGGGATGAGCAGTTCTTC. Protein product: CASSQDRRQRDEQFF.